Each of the 12 T cell receptor beta chains below was sequenced from the same sample in a study of T cells in Graves' hyperthyroidism and ophthalmopathy. RNA transcripts served as the template for amplifying TCR beta CDR3 regions. Initially, a first-round RT-PCR of the TCR CDR3 employed the HTBI primer set. TCRdb re-derived calls from the multiplex PCR reads in MiXCR, one entry per CDR3 protein. The repertoire holds approximately 430,000 distinct CDR3 sequences, 15% to 17% seen once, with around 7% in the top ten. Sequenced sample: blood. These receptor sequences come from a woman aged 18 to 35 with Graves' hyperthyroidism.

This clonotype was picked up many times. The V call is TRBV20-1, the J call TRBJ1-2; the D gene is possibly TRBD1 (5 bases). CDR3 length: 14 amino acids. Germline CDR1 DFQATT, CDR2 SNEGSKA (reference sequence). Trimming shortened V by 0 bases and J by 3 bases, and 11 bases separated the two germline ends. This CDR3 reads CSARDLEQDYGYTF. Here the CDR3 DNA reads TGCAGTGCTAGAGACTTGGAACAGGACTATGGCTACACCTTC.

This clonotype was observed at least ten times. The chain recombines TRBV30 with TRBJ1-5; no reliable D call. V was shortened by 3 bases and J by 0 bases, with 6 bases between the two germline ends. The V gene's germline CDR1 is GTSNPN and CDR2 SVGIG (reference sequence). This CDR3 has 13 residues. Written as DNA, the CDR3 is TGTGCCTGGAGCGTAGATAGCAATCAGCCCCAGCATTTT. Translation: CAWSVDSNQPQHF.

There are many counts of this clonotype. The J gene is TRBJ2-1, the V gene TRBV7-8, with D possibly TRBD2 on 6 matching bases. V was pared by 3 bases and J by 2 bases, with 11 bases between. The length of the CDR3 is 15 residues. Germline assignment: CDR1 SGHVS and CDR2 FQNEAQ. The CDR3 DNA reads TGTGCCAGCAGCTTTCGCGGGGTCCCCTACAATGAGCAGTTCTTC. This sequence encodes CASSFRGVPYNEQFF.

This clonotype was counted a few times. The chain couples TRBV9 to TRBJ1-2; perhaps TRBD1 as D (5 bases). Trimming took 2 bases from V and 8 from J, leaving 19 bases between them. CDR1 is SGDLS, CDR2 YYNGEE, per germline. CDR3 length: 15 amino acids. The CDR3: CASSVAPGPQGGYTF. CDR3 coding DNA: TGTGCCAGCAGCGTGGCCCCTGGTCCCCAGGGCGGCTACACCTTC.

This clonotype was counted many times. The chain uses TRBV11-1 and TRBJ2-1, with unresolved D. The germline V gene encodes CDR1 SGHAT and CDR2 FQDESV (reference sequence). There are 13 residues in the CDR3. Trimming shortened V by 1 base and J by 5 bases, and 6 bases separated the two germline ends. The CDR3 DNA reads TGTGCCAGCAGCTTAGACAGAAACAATGAGCAGTTCTTC. This sequence encodes CASSLDRNNEQFF.

This chain connects TRBV27 to TRBJ1-4; 9 nucleotides align to TRBD1. V trimming: 0 bases; J trimming: 11 bases; junction bases outside the gene matches: 7. Germline V gene lookup returns CDR1 MNHEY and CDR2 SMNVEV (reference sequence). There are 15 residues in the CDR3. For the CDR3, the DNA is TGTGCCAGCAGTTTATCTGGGACAGGGCCCTGGAAACTGTTTTTT. It is translated as CASSLSGTGPWKLFF.

This clonotype was observed at least ten times. This chain uses TRBV20-1 with TRBJ1-5, with D possibly being TRBD1 (5 bases). Germline-derived CDR1 and CDR2 are DFQATT and SNEGSKA (reference sequence). CDR3 size: 17 residues. The germline V and J ends were trimmed by 0 bases and 1 base, with 16 bases remaining between them. The DNA of the CDR3 is TGCAGTGCTAGAGATAGGTCGACAGTTAGCAGCAATCAGCCCCAGCATTTT. Protein product: CSARDRSTVSSNQPQHF.

This clonotype was seen repeatedly, ten times or more. V and J are TRBV20-1 and TRBJ2-5, with 10 positions matching TRBD2. The V gene's germline CDR1 is DFQATT and CDR2 SNEGSKA (reference sequence). This CDR3 comprises 18 residues. Trimming at V came to 0 bases and at J to 5 bases, leaving 15 bases not matched to a gene. CDR3 in amino acids: CSARDFGTSAQMTETQYF. Written as DNA, the CDR3 is TGCAGTGCTAGAGATTTTGGGACTAGCGCTCAAATGACGGAGACCCAGTACTTC.

This clonotype was counted many times. The chain recombines TRBV11-2 with TRBJ2-1; 9 bases align to TRBD2. V was clipped by 5 bases and J by 3 bases; unmatched bases: 5. This CDR3 has 15 residues. Germline CDR1 and CDR2: SGHAT and FQNNGV. The CDR3 DNA sequence: TGTGCCAGCAGCGCGGGACTAGCTATCTACAATGAGCAGTTCTTC. This translates into CASSAGLAIYNEQFF.

This clonotype was counted ten times or more. The chain uses TRBV7-2 and TRBJ2-5; D may be TRBD1 (5 bases). Germline CDR1 reads SGHTA; CDR2 reads FQGNSA. Trimming removed 2 bases at V and 4 bases at J, with 11 bases between. The CDR3 length is 14 residues. CDR3 amino acids: CASSLYQGGETQYF. The DNA of the CDR3 is TGTGCCAGCAGCTTATATCAGGGTGGAGAGACCCAGTACTTC.

This clonotype was seen a few times. The CDR3 DNA reads TGCGCCAGCAGCTTTAAAAGGGGTCCCCTGATAAGCACAGATACGCAGTATTTT. This translates into CASSFKRGPLISTDTQYF. The chain joins TRBV5-1 to TRBJ2-3; a possible D gene is TRBD1 (5 bases). The V gene lost 2 bases and the J gene lost 0 bases, with 19 bases spanning the gap. Germline V CDR1 and CDR2: SGHRS, YFSETQ. The CDR3 runs 18 residues.

This clonotype was seen many times. The rearrangement joins TRBV20-1 to TRBJ2-7; no definite D call. Trimming took off 1 base at V and 0 bases at J, with 4 bases between the two ends. Germline V gives CDR1 DFQATT, CDR2 SNEGSKA (reference sequence). The CDR3 spans 12 residues. The DNA of the CDR3 is TGCAGTGCTAGAGGGGACTCCTACGAGCAGTACTTC. Encoded protein: CSARGDSYEQYF.